These 18 T cell receptor beta chains share one sample of origin, sequenced in a study of T cell repertoires in cytomegalovirus infection. TCRdb reprocessed the reads via MiXCR and lists one record per CDR3 protein. The data contain approximately 500,000 distinct CDR3 sequences, 15% to 20% of them seen just once; the ten biggest clones take up 20% to 30%. Sequences were obtained from CD8+ T cells from PBMCs. The receptors were sampled from a human donor in good health (CMV status not recorded). Some clones in this sample may be carry-over from other donors' samples.

V is TRBV6-1 and J is TRBJ1-2; the match to TRBD1 covers 7 bases. Trimming cost V 6 bases and J 0 bases; bases outside gene matches: 7. Germline V gene lookup returns CDR1 MNHNS and CDR2 SASEGT. CDR3 size: 15 residues. This chain's CDR3 is CASSERDSANYGYTF. In DNA form, the CDR3 reads TGTGCCAGCAGCGAACGGGACAGTGCTAACTATGGCTACACCTTC.

V and J are TRBV30 and TRBJ2-2; 7 bases align to TRBD1. Germline CDR1 GTSNPN, CDR2 SVGIG (reference sequence). Trimming cost V 5 bases and J 6 bases; bases outside gene matches: 6. The CDR3 has 13 residues. This chain's CDR3 is CAWQHRGSGELFF. The CDR3 nucleotides read TGTGCCTGGCAACACAGGGGATCCGGGGAGCTGTTTTTT.

This clonotype was observed at least ten times. The chain links TRBV7-6 to TRBJ2-3, with TRBD2 matching over 9 bases. Per germline, CDR1 SGHVS and CDR2 FNYEAQ. Trimming removed 5 bases from V and 0 bases from J; junction bases left unmatched: 15. The CDR3 runs 19 residues. As DNA, the CDR3 is TGTGCCAGCAGCCCCACGCCCGGTTGGCGGGAGGGTAGCACAGATACGCAGTATTTT. It codes for CASSPTPGWREGSTDTQYF. The variable domain in full, completed from reference TRBV7-6 and TRBJ2-3, reads GAGVSQSPRYKVTKRGQDVALRCDPISGHVSLYWYRQALGQGPEFLTYFNYEAQQDKSGLPNDRFSAERPEGSISTLTIQRTEQRDSAMYRCASSPTPGWREGSTDTQYFGPGTRLTVL.

This clonotype turned up a few times. This rearrangement joins TRBV27 to TRBJ1-2; maybe TRBD1 (5 bases). CDR1 is MNHEY, CDR2 SMNVEV, per germline (reference sequence). This CDR3 is 14 amino acids long. The V end was cut by 6 bases, the J end by 4 bases, with 15 bases between. CDR3 DNA sequence: TGTGCCAGCAGCGATAGGGACGACTCCTATGGCTACACCTTC. It codes for CASSDRDDSYGYTF.

There are many counts of this clonotype. The chain links TRBV4-2 to TRBJ1-1; D gene unclear. The CDR3 runs 15 residues. Trimming stripped 1 base from V and 3 bases from J, with 12 bases between. The germline V gene encodes CDR1 LGHNA and CDR2 YNFKEQ. The CDR3 sequence: CASSQGGEPDTEAFF. CDR3 bases: TGTGCCAGCAGCCAAGGTGGAGAACCGGACACTGAAGCTTTCTTT.

This clonotype showed up just a few times. The chain combines TRBV19 with TRBJ2-5; 16 nucleotides match TRBD2. V lost 6 bases and J lost 13; bases outside the gene matches: 17. CDR1 is LNHDA and CDR2 is SQIVND in the germline V gene (reference sequence). The CDR3 totals 17 residues. CDR3 sequence reads: CASSSLNPGLAGGVPYF. The CDR3 nucleotides read TGTGCCAGTAGCAGCCTAAACCCGGGACTAGCGGGAGGGGTTCCGTACTTC.

As concerns this clonotype: The junction departs from the called germline gene at one end, perhaps through a read error. The V and J genes are TRBV27 and TRBJ2-3; D not certain. Germline CDR1 reads MNHEY; CDR2 reads SMNVEV (reference sequence). This CDR3 contains 16 residues. In nucleotides, the CDR3 is TGTCCCAGCAGTTTTGGTATCTTCTCGAACACAGATACGCAGTATTTT. This encodes CPSSFGIFSNTDTQYF.

This clonotype was recorded at least ten times. The genes are TRBV7-8 and TRBJ2-1; either TRBD1 or TRBD2 may supply D (5 bases each). This CDR3 is 15 amino acids long. Trimming cost V 5 bases and J 5 bases, with 16 bases left between them. Germline CDR1 reads SGHVS; CDR2 reads FQNEAQ. This chain's CDR3 is CASSLRRQGHNEQFF. The CDR3 DNA reads TGTGCCAGCAGCCTTCGAAGGCAGGGACACAATGAGCAGTTCTTC.

The V call is TRBV5-6, the J call TRBJ2-1, with 10 positions matching TRBD2. Germline CDR1 reads SGHDT; CDR2 reads YYEEEE. The CDR3 spans 15 residues. The junction had 5 bases not matched to a gene; V was cut back by 1 base and J by 7 bases. The CDR3 protein is CASSLSLAGANEQFF. CDR3 nucleotides: TGTGCCAGCAGCTTGTCTCTAGCGGGGGCGAATGAGCAGTTCTTC.

The chain employs TRBV4-1 and TRBJ2-1; TRBD2 matches 9 bases. Germline trimming cut 8 bases from V and 5 bases from J; bases unmatched to any gene: 7. Germline V CDR1 and CDR2: MGHRA, YSYEKL. CDR3 length: 14 residues. CDR3 DNA: TGCGCCAGCGTGAAAGCGGGGGGCCACAATGAGCAGTTCTTC. It encodes CASVKAGGHNEQFF.

This clonotype appeared many times. The rearrangement links TRBV23-1 to TRBJ2-3; D not resolved. TRBV23-1 is recorded as an ORF, its role being uncertain. Trimming took 2 bases from V and 1 from J, leaving 10 bases between them. The CDR3 loop spans 15 amino acids. CDR3 amino acids: CASSQRLRCTDTQYF. CDR3 DNA: TGCGCCAGCAGTCAAAGACTCCGGTGCACAGATACGCAGTATTTT.

In this sample, this clonotype turned up a few times. The V call is TRBV4-1, the J call TRBJ2-2; D may be TRBD1 or TRBD2 (5 bases each). This CDR3 has 14 amino acids. Germline V gene data show CDR1 as MGHRA and CDR2 as YSYEKL. Trimming shortened V by 5 bases and J by 6 bases, and 13 bases separated the two germline ends. Written as DNA, the CDR3 is TGCGCCAGCAGCTATACCATGGGGGCCGGGGAGCTGTTTTTT. This sequence encodes CASSYTMGAGELFF.

In this sample, this clonotype turned up once. The gene calls are TRBV27 and TRBJ2-7, with D maybe TRBD1 (6 bases). The CDR3 is 14 amino acids. In germline, CDR1 is MNHEY, CDR2 SMNVEV (reference sequence). Trimming stripped 5 bases from V and 3 bases from J, with 14 bases between. The CDR3 region is CASSENRVGYEQYF. CDR3 nucleotides: TGTGCCAGCAGTGAAAACAGGGTTGGCTACGAGCAGTACTTC.

This clonotype was counted a single time. A much bigger clone sits one base away, suggesting this may be a read error. The rearrangement uses TRBV6-6 and TRBJ2-2; 8 nucleotides line up with TRBD2. The CDR3 sequence is 12 residues long. Germline V gene sequence: CDR1 MNHNY, CDR2 SVGAGI (reference sequence). Written as DNA, the CDR3 is TGTGTCAGCACAGCGGGGGAGGGGGAGCTGTTTTTT. Translating it yields CVSTAGEGELFF.

This clonotype was seen only a few times. This sequence joins TRBV4-1 and TRBJ2-7; D is uncertain. Germline V gene data show CDR1 as MGHRA and CDR2 as YSYEKL. Deletions cut 4 bases from V and 3 bases from J, with 10 bases between. The CDR3 covers 13 residues. The CDR3 spells CASSPSLDYEQYF. The CDR3 DNA sequence: TGCGCCAGCAGCCCATCGCTAGACTACGAGCAGTACTTC.

The chain employs TRBV5-1 and TRBJ1-2; D ambiguous. V was cut by 0 bases and J by 7 bases, with 10 bases left in between. There are 13 residues in the CDR3. Germline V lookup: CDR1 SGHRS, CDR2 YFSETQ. CDR3 nucleotides: TGCGCCAGCAGCTTGGCTCGTCTGACTGGCTACACCTTC. Translation: CASSLARLTGYTF.

With regard to this clonotype: At one end, the junction sequence differs from germline, possibly due to a read error. J is TRBJ1-2 and V is TRBV11-2; D is perhaps TRBD1 (6 bases). This CDR3 spans 17 amino acids. Germline CDR1 is SGHAT and CDR2 is FQNNGV. CDR3 sequence reads: CAGSLGFRQGRDYGYTF. CDR3 DNA sequence: TGTGCCGGCAGCTTAGGGTTCCGGCAGGGGCGGGACTATGGCTACACCTTC. The variable domain in full, completed from reference TRBV11-2 and TRBJ1-2, reads EAGVAQSPRYKIIEKRQSVAFWCNPISGHATLYWYQQILGQGPKLLIQFQNNGVVDDSQLPKDRFSAERLKGVDSTLKIQPAKLEDSAVYLCAGSLGFRQGRDYGYTFGSGTRLTVV.

The table lists this clonotype with a few counts. The chain recombines TRBV7-6 with TRBJ1-2; TRBD1 is a possible D gene (5 bases). Trimming stripped 3 bases from V and 2 bases from J, with 22 bases between. The CDR3 length is 18 residues. Germline V gives CDR1 SGHVS, CDR2 FNYEAQ. DNA of the CDR3: TGTGCCAGCAGCTTTCGAGGGGACGAGGGAGTAGGGAACTATGGCTACACCTTC. This sequence encodes CASSFRGDEGVGNYGYTF. Full variable domain (rest looked up from reference TRBV7-6 and TRBJ1-2): GAGVSQSPRYKVTKRGQDVALRCDPISGHVSLYWYRQALGQGPEFLTYFNYEAQQDKSGLPNDRFSAERPEGSISTLTIQRTEQRDSAMYRCASSFRGDEGVGNYGYTFGSGTRLTVV.